These 6 T cell receptor beta chains share one sample of origin, sequenced in a study of T cell repertoires in cytomegalovirus infection. These receptors lack a known antigen. TCRdb re-called the reads with MiXCR, one entry per CDR3 protein. The sample shows about 890,000 distinct CDR3 sequences, 31% of them seen only once. Sequencing was performed on cultured CD8+ T cells from PBMCs, taken from culture after CMV antigen stimulation. These receptors all come from a human donor in good health (CMV status not recorded). Some clones in this sample may be carry-over from other donors' samples.

The DNA for the CDR3 is TGTGCCAGTAGTGTCCCCGGGACAGGGGGCTATTACGAGCAGTACTTC. Translating it yields CASSVPGTGGYYEQYF. The V call is TRBV19, the J call TRBJ2-7, with 12 bases lining up with TRBD1. Germline trimming cut 5 bases from V and 4 bases from J; bases unmatched to any gene: 9. The CDR3 sequence is 16 residues long. From germline, CDR1 is LNHDA and CDR2 SQIVND (reference sequence).

This clonotype came up a few times. The chain is built from TRBV7-9 and TRBJ2-5; D is possibly TRBD2 (5 bases). Germline V gives CDR1 SEHNR, CDR2 FQNEAQ (reference sequence). V was trimmed by 3 bases and J by 1 base, leaving 9 bases between them. This CDR3 is 14 amino acids long. The CDR3: CASSFGLAQETQYF. The CDR3, as DNA: TGTGCCAGCAGCTTCGGGCTAGCCCAAGAGACCCAGTACTTC.

In its sample, this clonotype was seen a few times. The chain joins TRBV19 to TRBJ2-3; the D gene is possibly TRBD2 (5 bases). The V end was cut by 4 bases, the J end by 0 bases, with 14 bases between. This CDR3 spans 16 amino acids. The germline gives CDR1 LNHDA, CDR2 SQIVND (reference sequence). The CDR3 DNA is TGTGCCAGTAGTAACTGGGCGGACTCTAGCACAGATACGCAGTATTTT. It codes for CASSNWADSSTDTQYF.

The J gene is TRBJ1-2, the V gene TRBV4-2; D is unclear. CDR1 is LGHNA and CDR2 is YNFKEQ in the germline V gene. CDR3 length: 14 amino acids. The V end was cut by 0 bases, the J end by 4 bases, with 9 bases between. The CDR3 region has the DNA TGTGCCAGCAGCCAAGATGGGGATCCCTATGGCTACACCTTC. Residues: CASSQDGDPYGYTF.

This clonotype was observed a handful of times. The rearrangement joins TRBV28 to TRBJ2-1; TRBD2 aligns across 10 bases. This CDR3 has 18 amino acids. Germline lookup yields CDR1 MDHEN and CDR2 SYDVKM. V dropped 2 bases and J dropped 7; count of bases not matched to a gene: 14. The CDR3 DNA is TGTGCCAGCAGTTTACGCTCCGCTAGCGGGGGAGCTCCTAATGAGCAGTTCTTC. Translation: CASSLRSASGGAPNEQFF.

The CDR3 DNA follows: TGCGCCAGCAGCCAAGGTGGGACTAGCCATAATGAGCAGTTCTTC. This codes for CASSQGGTSHNEQFF. V is TRBV4-1 and J is TRBJ2-1; 9 bases agree with TRBD2. The CDR3 is 15 amino acids. Germline V gene lookup returns CDR1 MGHRA and CDR2 YSYEKL. Unmatched junction bases numbered 5, after V lost 1 base and J lost 7 bases.